This entry describes one T cell receptor (beta chain). What it binds is not known. This sample was taken from a study of T-cell reconstitution after alpha-beta-depleted transplantation in children. Study results and limitations: Several hundred graft clones that had expanded were reportedly the source of alpha-beta T cells about two months after transplant.

The CDR3 covers 13 residues. CDR1 MNHEY and CDR2 SVGEGT come from the germline V gene. Trimming cost V 6 bases and J 4 bases, with 11 bases left between them. Preparation of the TCRbeta library was carried out with unique molecular identifiers. TCRdb redid the calling of the PCR reads with MiXCR, one entry per CDR3 protein. The sample has approximately 980,000 distinct CDR3 sequences; about 30% are singletons. Here the sequenced sample was PBMCs, mostly from graft donor cells, taken 360 days after TCRalphabeta/CD19-depleted stem cell transplant. The sequence came from a boy in the first two years of life who had a stem cell transplant for SCID, so the T cells may come from the graft donor. This chain uses TRBV6-2 or TRBV6-3 with TRBJ2-3; D is ambiguous. CDR3 coding DNA: TGTGCCAGCAGCGCTGAAGATCCAGATACGCAGTATTTT. Its protein product is CASSAEDPDTQYF.